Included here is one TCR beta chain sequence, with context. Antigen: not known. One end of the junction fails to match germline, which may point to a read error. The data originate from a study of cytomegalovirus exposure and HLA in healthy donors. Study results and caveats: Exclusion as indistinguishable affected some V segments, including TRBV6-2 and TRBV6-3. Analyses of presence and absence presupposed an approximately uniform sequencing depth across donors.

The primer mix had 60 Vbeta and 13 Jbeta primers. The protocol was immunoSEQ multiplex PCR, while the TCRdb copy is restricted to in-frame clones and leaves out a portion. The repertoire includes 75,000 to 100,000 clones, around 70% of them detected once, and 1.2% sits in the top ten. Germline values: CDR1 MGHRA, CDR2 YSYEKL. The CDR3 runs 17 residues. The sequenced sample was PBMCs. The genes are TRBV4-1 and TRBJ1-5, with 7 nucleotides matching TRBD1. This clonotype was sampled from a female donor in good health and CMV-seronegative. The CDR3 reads CVSSQDAQTGANQPQHF. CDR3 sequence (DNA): TGCGTCAGCAGCCAAGATGCCCAAACAGGGGCCAATCAGCCCCAGCATTTT.